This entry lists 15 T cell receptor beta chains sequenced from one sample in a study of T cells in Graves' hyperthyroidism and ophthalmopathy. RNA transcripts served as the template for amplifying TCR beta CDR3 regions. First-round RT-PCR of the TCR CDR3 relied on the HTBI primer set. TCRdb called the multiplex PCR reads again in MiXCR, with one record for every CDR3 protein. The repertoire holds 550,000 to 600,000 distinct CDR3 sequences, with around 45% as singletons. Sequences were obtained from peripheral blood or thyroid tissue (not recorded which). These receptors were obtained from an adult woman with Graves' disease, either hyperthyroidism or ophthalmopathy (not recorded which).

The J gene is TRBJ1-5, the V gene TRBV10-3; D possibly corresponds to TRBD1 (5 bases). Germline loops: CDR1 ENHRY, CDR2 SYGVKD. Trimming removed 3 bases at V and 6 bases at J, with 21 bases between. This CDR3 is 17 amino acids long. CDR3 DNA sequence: TGTGCCATCAGTGATGGTCCGCGACAGTTTGACGCTCAGCCCCAGCATTTT. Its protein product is CAISDGPRQFDAQPQHF.

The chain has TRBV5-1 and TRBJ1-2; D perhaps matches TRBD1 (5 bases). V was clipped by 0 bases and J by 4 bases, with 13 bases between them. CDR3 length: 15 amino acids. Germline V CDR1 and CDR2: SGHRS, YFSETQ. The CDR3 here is CASSLDLGQGYGYTF. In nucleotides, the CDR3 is TGCGCCAGCAGCTTGGATTTGGGGCAGGGCTATGGCTACACCTTC.

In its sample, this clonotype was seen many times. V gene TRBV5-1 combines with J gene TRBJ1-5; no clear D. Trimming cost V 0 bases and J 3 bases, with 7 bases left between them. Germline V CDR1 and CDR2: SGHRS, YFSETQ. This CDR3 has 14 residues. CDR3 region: CASSLEPANQPQHF. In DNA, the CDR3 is TGCGCCAGCAGCTTGGAGCCCGCCAATCAGCCCCAGCATTTT.

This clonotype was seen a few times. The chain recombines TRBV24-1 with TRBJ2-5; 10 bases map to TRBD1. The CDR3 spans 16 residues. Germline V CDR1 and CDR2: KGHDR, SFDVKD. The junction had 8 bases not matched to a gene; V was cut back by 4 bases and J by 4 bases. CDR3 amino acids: CATSEWDRGGGETQYF. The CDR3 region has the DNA TGTGCCACCAGTGAATGGGACAGGGGTGGTGGAGAGACCCAGTACTTC.

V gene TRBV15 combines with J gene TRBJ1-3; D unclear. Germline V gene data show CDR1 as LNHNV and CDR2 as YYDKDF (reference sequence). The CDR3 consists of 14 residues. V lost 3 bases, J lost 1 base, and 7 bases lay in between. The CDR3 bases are TGTGCCACCAGCAGCGAGAGGTCTGGAAACACCATATATTTT. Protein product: CATSSERSGNTIYF.

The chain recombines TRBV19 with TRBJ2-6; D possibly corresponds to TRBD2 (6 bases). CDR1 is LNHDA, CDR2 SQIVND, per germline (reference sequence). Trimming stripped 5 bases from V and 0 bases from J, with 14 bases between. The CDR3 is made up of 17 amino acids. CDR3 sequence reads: CASSDGRGYSGANVLTF. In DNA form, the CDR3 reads TGTGCCAGTAGTGACGGGAGAGGGTACTCTGGGGCCAACGTCCTGACTTTC.

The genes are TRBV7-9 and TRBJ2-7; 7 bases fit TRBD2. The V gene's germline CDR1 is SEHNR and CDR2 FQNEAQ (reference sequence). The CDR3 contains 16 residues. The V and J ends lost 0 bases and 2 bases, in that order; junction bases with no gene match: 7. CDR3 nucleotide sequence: TGTGCCAGCAGCTTAGCGCTAGCGGCGCACACCTACGAGCAGTACTTC. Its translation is CASSLALAAHTYEQYF.

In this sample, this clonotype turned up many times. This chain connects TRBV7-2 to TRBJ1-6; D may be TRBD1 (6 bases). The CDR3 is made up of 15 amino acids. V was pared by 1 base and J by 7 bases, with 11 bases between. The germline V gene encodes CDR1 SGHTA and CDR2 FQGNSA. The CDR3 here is CASSLGTVGNSPLHF. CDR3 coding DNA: TGTGCCAGCAGCTTAGGGACAGTAGGAAATTCACCCCTCCACTTT.

The DNA of the CDR3 is TGTGCCGGCGCCGAGGCGGGAGCTGCAGATACGCAGTATTTT. Translation: CAGAEAGAADTQYF. The chain is built from TRBV10-3 and TRBJ2-3; TRBD2 matches 7 bases. CDR1 and CDR2 (germline): ENHRY, SYGVKD. Trimming removed 11 bases from V and 4 bases from J; junction bases left unmatched: 12. The CDR3 runs to 14 residues.

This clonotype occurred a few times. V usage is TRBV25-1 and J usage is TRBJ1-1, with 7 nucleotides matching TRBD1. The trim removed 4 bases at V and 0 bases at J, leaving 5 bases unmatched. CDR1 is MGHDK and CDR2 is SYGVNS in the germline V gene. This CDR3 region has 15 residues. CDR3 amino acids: CASSVTGEMNTEAFF. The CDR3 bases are TGTGCCAGCAGTGTAACAGGGGAGATGAACACTGAAGCTTTCTTT.

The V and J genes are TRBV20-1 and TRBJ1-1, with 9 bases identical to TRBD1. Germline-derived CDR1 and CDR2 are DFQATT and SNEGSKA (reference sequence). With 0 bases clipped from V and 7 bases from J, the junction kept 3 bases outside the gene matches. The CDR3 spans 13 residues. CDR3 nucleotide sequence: TGCAGTGCTAGAGACCTGGGACAGGGTGAAGCTTTCTTT. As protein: CSARDLGQGEAFF.

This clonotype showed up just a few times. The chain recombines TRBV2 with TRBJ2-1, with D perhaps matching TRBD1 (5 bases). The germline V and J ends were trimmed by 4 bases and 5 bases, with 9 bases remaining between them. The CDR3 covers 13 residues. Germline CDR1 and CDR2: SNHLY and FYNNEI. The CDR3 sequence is CASSVDSNNEQFF. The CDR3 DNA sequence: TGTGCCAGCAGTGTCGACAGTAACAATGAGCAGTTCTTC.

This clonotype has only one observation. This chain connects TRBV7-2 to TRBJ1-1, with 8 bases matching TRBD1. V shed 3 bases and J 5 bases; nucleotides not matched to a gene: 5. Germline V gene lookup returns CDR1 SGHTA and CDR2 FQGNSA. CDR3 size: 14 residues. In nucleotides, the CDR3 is TGTGCCAGCAGCTTTCCAGGGGGCAGGACTGAAGCTTTCTTT. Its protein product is CASSFPGGRTEAFF.

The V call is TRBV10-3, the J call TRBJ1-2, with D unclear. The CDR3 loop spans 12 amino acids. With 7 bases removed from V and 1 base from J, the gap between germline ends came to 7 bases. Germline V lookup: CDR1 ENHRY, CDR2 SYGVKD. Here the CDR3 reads CAITGDNYGYTF. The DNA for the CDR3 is TGTGCCATCACCGGGGATAACTATGGCTACACCTTC.

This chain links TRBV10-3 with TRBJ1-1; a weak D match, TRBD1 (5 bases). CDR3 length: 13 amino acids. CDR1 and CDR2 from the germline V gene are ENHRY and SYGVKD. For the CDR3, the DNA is TGTTACCCGGGGACGGCTCTGAACACTGAAGCTTTCTTT. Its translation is CYPGTALNTEAFF.